A selection of T cell receptor beta chains follows, all from one sample in a study of control samples from healthy donors and cancer patients. Assay used: immunoSEQ multiplex PCR; TCRdb lists only in-frame clones, some missing. The sample consists of 100,000 to 150,000 clones, 92% of them appearing once. The sample taken for sequencing was blood. The receptors were sampled from a woman between 45 and 65 years old in good health. Both conserved end residues are part of each CDR3.

TRBV6-5	TRBJ2-4	CAIADLGLAKNIQYF
TRBV6-4	TRBJ2-3	CASSELCKPPNSDTQYF
TRBV5-5	TRBJ1-6	CASSLGRAPLHF
TRBV6-6	TRBJ1-1	CASSFRGNTEAFF
TRBV6-5	TRBJ1-2	CASKLGVNYGYTF
TRBV19	TRBJ1-5	CASSIGGQGFGQPQHF
TRBV7-9	TRBJ1-4	CASSLAQGYKTNEKLFF
TRBV19	TRBJ2-3	CASRPKAGETDTQYF
TRBV9	TRBJ2-3	CASSETTGSTTDTQYF
TRBV28	TRBJ2-1	CASSLRGEQFF
TRBV11-2	TRBJ2-1	CASSQAWARSYNEQFF
TRBV6-5	TRBJ1-2	CASRDSLANYGYTF
TRBV4-1	TRBJ1-2	CASSQDQGRGYGYTF
TRBV15	TRBJ2-7	CATSSSRAGTGSYEQYF
TRBV14	TRBJ2-2	CASSHPGWRTTGELFF
TRBV18	TRBJ2-6	CASSPLGQVSSGANVLTF
TRBV5-1	TRBJ2-7	CASSGQGRSYEQYF
TRBV9	TRBJ2-3	CASSVVGRAAGDTQYF
TRBV10-2	TRBJ2-7	CASSAGLFYEQYF
TRBV18	TRBJ1-5	CASSPDRSNQPQHF
TRBV11-2	TRBJ2-5	CASSLDGRGQETQYF
TRBV5-5	TRBJ1-2	CASSSGDRTAYGYTF
TRBV10-2	TRBJ1-5	CASRAGNQPQHF
TRBV7-2	TRBJ1-2	CASSHGPDLNYGYTF
TRBV5-6	TRBJ2-1	CASSFTGFDEQFF
TRBV6-4	TRBJ1-2	CAREDRGRGYTF
TRBV6-1	TRBJ2-2	CASSEVLGTINTGELFF
TRBV11-2	TRBJ1-2	CASSLRGVKGADYGYTF
TRBV4-2	TRBJ1-6	CASSQDPGGSNSPLHF
TRBV5-5	TRBJ1-3	CASSAGHGGNTIYF
TRBV28	TRBJ2-5	CASNPPRQETQYF
TRBV5-1	TRBJ1-4	CASSLGQSGGELFF
TRBV5-1	TRBJ2-2	CASSARTGDTGELFF
TRBV6-6	TRBJ1-5	CASSTGSLGNQPQHF
TRBV5-4	TRBJ1-1	CASSLGLGETEAFF
TRBV18	TRBJ1-1	CASSPLTGDAFF
TRBV18	TRBJ2-7	CASSVSRGENSYEQYF
TRBV19	TRBJ2-5	CASSIGNRAGETQYF
TRBV6-4	TRBJ1-1	CASSDSGGVEAFF
TRBV2	TRBJ2-1	CASSEGGWVTGDNEQFF
TRBV7-9	TRBJ1-2	CASSSRGDGYTF
TRBV27	TRBJ1-2	CASSLSGQSRYTF
TRBV30	TRBJ1-5	CAWSPDSNQPQHF
TRBV19	TRBJ1-3	CASSTQSSGNTIYF
TRBV11-2	TRBJ2-5	CASSPVVGQGNQETQYF
TRBV2	TRBJ1-1	CASVVGIIHTEAFF
TRBV14	TRBJ1-3	CASSQGGGTGNTIYF
TRBV11-2	TRBJ1-1	CASSSTGVTEAFF
TRBV18	TRBJ1-3	CASSPGTESSGNTIYF
TRBV12-5	TRBJ1-5	CASGPPGLKIGSNQPQHF
TRBV30	TRBJ1-2	CAWSSPGAGSLLGGYTF
TRBV25-1	TRBJ1-4	CASSQASAGTEKLFF
TRBV24-1	TRBJ2-5	CATISEGVAGAKETQYF
TRBV25-1	TRBJ1-4	CASSELFLGSVF
TRBV7-9	TRBJ2-7	CASSYGQTGSEQYF
TRBV15	TRBJ1-5	CATRNAGGNQPQHF
TRBV6-6	TRBJ2-3	CASSSTDTQYF
TRBV7-9	TRBJ2-5	CASSLVPGDSQETQYF
TRBV27	TRBJ2-3	CASSLRGSVGQYF
TRBV11-2	TRBJ1-5	CASSLYSEQPQHF